This T cell receptor beta chain was profiled in a study of regulatory T cells in long-lasting Graves disease. Study at large: Prior antithyroid drug treatment in newly diagnosed Graves' patients lasted under 3 months. Overall study findings and caveats: When disease was persistent, TRBV28, TRBJ1-2 and TRBJ2-5 were the favored segments. Since the sample size was small, accuracy may have been reduced.

Time point described: newly diagnosed GD, antithyroid drugs for less than 3 months. Researchers made the TCR library from RNA that was extracted from PBMCs. Trimming left V 1 base short and J 4 bases short, with 4 bases between. This CDR3 comprises 12 residues. The germline CDR1 and CDR2 sequences are SEHNR and FQNEAQ (reference sequence). Turning to this clonotype: Its antigen remains unidentified.

The authors built TCR beta libraries using iRepertoire HTBI primers and Arm-PCR of CDR3 regions. MiXCR was run by TCRdb on the multiplex PCR reads, yielding one entry per CDR3 protein. The profile shows around 420,000 distinct CDR3 sequences, 15% to 17% of them singletons. V gene TRBV7-9 combines with J gene TRBJ2-5, with unresolved D. The receptor comes from a female donor with Graves disease. Here the sequenced sample was peripheral blood mononuclear cells (PBMCs), taken at new diagnosis, from a patient treated with antithyroid drugs. CDR3 sequence reads: CASSLGLETQYF. For the CDR3, the DNA is TGTGCCAGCAGCTTAGGGTTAGAGACCCAGTACTTC.